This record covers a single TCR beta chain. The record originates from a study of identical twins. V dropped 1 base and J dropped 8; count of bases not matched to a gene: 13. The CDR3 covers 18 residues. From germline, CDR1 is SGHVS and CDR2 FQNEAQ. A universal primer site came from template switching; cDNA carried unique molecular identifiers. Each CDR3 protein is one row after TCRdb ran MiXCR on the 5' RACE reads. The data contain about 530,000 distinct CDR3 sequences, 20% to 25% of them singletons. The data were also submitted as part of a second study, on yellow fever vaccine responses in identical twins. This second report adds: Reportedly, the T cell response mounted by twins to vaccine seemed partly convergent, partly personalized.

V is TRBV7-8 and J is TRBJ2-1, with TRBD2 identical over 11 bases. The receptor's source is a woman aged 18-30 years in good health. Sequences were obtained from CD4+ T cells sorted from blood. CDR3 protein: CASSLGTLAGGGIDEQFF. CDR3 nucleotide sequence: TGTGCCAGCAGCTTAGGTACCCTAGCGGGAGGAGGTATCGATGAGCAGTTCTTC.